The rows below give T cell receptor beta chains drawn from one sample of a study of identical twins. From the 5' RACE reads, TCRdb called clonotypes with MiXCR, one entry per CDR3 protein. In the table there are about 490,000 distinct CDR3 sequences, over 12% of which are singletons. These data were also filed under a second study, of yellow fever vaccine responses in identical twins.

Sequencing was performed on CD4+ T cells sorted from blood. The receptors stem from a woman younger than 35 in good health. CDR3s include the opening cysteine and the closing phenylalanine or tryptophan. The D gene is left open where the match is weak. Clone size is stated in some rows and not others, as once, few, many or a class when expanded.

clone size,D gene,V gene,J gene,CDR3 protein,CDR3 DNA
.,TRBD1,TRBV6-5,TRBJ2-7,CASSYRGHYEQYF,TGTGCCAGCAGTTACAGGGGGCACTACGAGCAGTACTTC
.,TRBD1,TRBV24-1,TRBJ1-2,CATKGTGVTDGYTF,TGTGCCACAAAGGGGACAGGAGTAACGGATGGCTACACCTTC
many,TRBD1,TRBV29-1,TRBJ2-7,CSVEGQPFYEQYF,TGCAGCGTTGAGGGACAGCCGTTCTACGAGCAGTACTTC
few,TRBD2,TRBV5-1,TRBJ2-1,CASSGIAGGPYNEQFF,TGCGCCAGCAGCGGCATAGCGGGAGGCCCTTACAATGAGCAGTTCTTC
few,TRBD2,TRBV2,TRBJ2-3,CASSEPGTTSTDTQYF,TGTGCCAGCAGTGAACCCGGGACTACGAGCACAGATACGCAGTATTTT
few,TRBD2,TRBV20-1,TRBJ2-3,CSASTSGASTDTQYF,TGCAGTGCTAGCACTAGCGGGGCTAGCACAGATACGCAGTATTTT
.,.,TRBV3-1,TRBJ2-3,CASSQVSGVVGTDTQYF,TGTGCCAGCAGCCAAGTGTCAGGGGTCGTGGGTACAGATACGCAGTATTTT
.,TRBD2,TRBV27,TRBJ2-1,CASSSRPPTSGGAGRRNEQFF,TGTGCCAGCAGTTCGCGCCCACCGACTAGCGGGGGGGCCGGTAGGAGGAATGAGCAGTTCTTC
few,.,TRBV29-1,TRBJ1-4,CSVQGLGNEKLFF,TGCAGCGTACAGGGTCTGGGTAATGAAAAACTGTTTTTT
.,TRBD2,TRBV12-3/TRBV12-4,TRBJ2-3,CASSPSGSWTDTQYF,TGTGCCAGCAGTCCTAGCGGGAGTTGGACAGATACGCAGTATTTT
many,.,TRBV29-1,TRBJ2-7,CSVERNYEQYF,TGCAGCGTTGAGCGGAACTACGAGCAGTACTTC
few,.,TRBV5-5,TRBJ1-2,CASTSEVGYTF,TGTGCCAGCACCTCAGAAGTCGGCTACACCTTC
.,.,TRBV11-2,TRBJ2-2,CASSLGDGRSGGELFF,TGTGCCAGCAGCTTGGGGGATGGCCGGAGTGGGGGGGAGCTGTTTTTT
.,TRBD2,TRBV11-1,TRBJ2-7,CASSLGGGRGYEQYF,TGTGCCAGCAGCTTAGGTGGCGGGAGAGGCTACGAGCAGTACTTC
.,TRBD1,TRBV5-1,TRBJ2-7,CASSLAGGQGTPREQYF,TGCGCCAGCAGCTTGGCGGGGGGACAGGGAACCCCTCGCGAGCAGTACTTC
.,TRBD2,TRBV3-1,TRBJ2-7,CASSQETGGIGEQYF,TGTGCCAGCAGCCAAGAGACGGGAGGCATCGGGGAGCAGTACTTC
.,.,TRBV5-6,TRBJ2-3,CASSLREYVQYF,TGTGCCAGCAGCTTGCGGGAGTATGTGCAGTATTTT
.,TRBD1,TRBV5-6,TRBJ2-1,CASSLLGTGSYNEQFF,TGTGCCAGCAGCCTGTTAGGGACAGGGTCCTACAATGAGCAGTTCTTC
.,.,TRBV28,TRBJ1-4,CASSPLDSLGEKLFF,TGTGCCAGCAGCCCTCTGGACAGCCTCGGGGAAAAACTGTTTTTT
.,.,TRBV7-9,TRBJ2-3,CASSLVGMGDTQYF,TGTGCCAGCAGCTTAGTCGGGATGGGGGATACGCAGTATTTT
.,.,TRBV20-1,TRBJ1-1,CSARDQGRGTEAFF,TGCAGTGCTAGAGATCAGGGGAGGGGCACTGAAGCTTTCTTT
few,.,TRBV5-1,TRBJ2-2,CASSLTRVTGELFF,TGCGCCAGCAGCTTGACCAGGGTGACCGGGGAGCTGTTTTTT
.,TRBD2,TRBV20-1,TRBJ2-3,CSAARAGGDTDTQYF,TGCAGTGCCGCTCGGGCGGGGGGGGATACGGATACGCAGTATTTT
few,TRBD1,TRBV20-1,TRBJ2-3,CSARHWGQGTTDTQYF,TGCAGTGCTAGGCATTGGGGACAGGGGACCACAGATACGCAGTATTTT
.,.,TRBV7-3,TRBJ2-1,CASSSTRTNEQFF,TGTGCCAGCAGCTCGACTAGGACAAATGAGCAGTTCTTC
many,.,TRBV4-1,TRBJ2-1,CASSQDSGTGFYNEQFF,TGCGCCAGCAGCCAAGATAGCGGGACAGGGTTTTACAATGAGCAGTTCTTC
.,TRBD1,TRBV7-4,TRBJ1-2,CASSISGTGDYGYTF,TGTGCCAGCAGCATCTCCGGGACAGGGGACTATGGCTACACCTTC
few,.,TRBV20-1,TRBJ2-5,CSASVWRGARETQYF,TGCAGTGCTAGCGTCTGGCGGGGAGCAAGGGAGACCCAGTACTTC
few,TRBD2,TRBV12-3/TRBV12-4,TRBJ2-3,CASKTLAGPTDTQYF,TGTGCCAGCAAGACCCTAGCGGGACCCACAGATACGCAGTATTTT
.,.,TRBV24-1,TRBJ2-1,CATSRQDEQFF,TGTGCCACCAGCCGACAGGATGAGCAGTTCTTC
few,.,TRBV4-1,TRBJ2-2,CASSLGYWPTGNTGELFF,TGCGCCAGCAGCCTCGGGTACTGGCCGACAGGGAACACCGGGGAGCTGTTTTTT
few,TRBD2,TRBV28,TRBJ2-2,CASNAGDARTGELFF,TGTGCCAGCAACGCGGGGGATGCGAGGACCGGGGAGCTGTTTTTT
many,.,TRBV7-6,TRBJ2-1,CASSSEGGYNEQFF,TGTGCCAGCAGCTCTGAGGGCGGATACAATGAGCAGTTCTTC
.,.,TRBV11-2,TRBJ1-2,CASSHLLGAGDGYTF,TGTGCCAGCAGTCACCTCCTGGGGGCGGGGGATGGCTACACCTTC
.,TRBD1,TRBV6-5,TRBJ2-2,CASSYGEGAHTGELFF,TGTGCCAGCAGTTACGGTGAGGGGGCGCACACCGGGGAGCTGTTTTTT
few,.,TRBV7-9,TRBJ1-1,CASSPPGGVNGAFF,TGTGCCAGCAGTCCCCCGGGAGGGGTCAACGGAGCTTTCTTT
few,.,TRBV24-1,TRBJ2-3,CATSERTNTQYF,TGTGCCACCAGTGAGAGGACGAATACGCAGTATTTT
few,TRBD2,TRBV20-1,TRBJ2-4,CSARIPGLAAKNIQYF,TGCAGTGCTAGAATACCGGGACTAGCAGCCAAAAACATTCAGTACTTC
few,TRBD2,TRBV3-1,TRBJ2-1,CASSPTSDVRVLEFF,TGTGCCAGCAGCCCTACTAGCGACGTTAGGGTCTTGGAGTTCTTC
.,.,TRBV15,TRBJ2-3,CATSRDPGGVGDTQYF,TGTGCCACCAGCAGAGATCCCGGGGGAGTGGGGGATACGCAGTATTTT
few,.,TRBV6-5,TRBJ2-6,CASSYESSGANVLTF,TGTGCCAGCAGTTACGAAAGCTCTGGGGCCAACGTCCTGACTTTC
.,TRBD2,TRBV11-2,TRBJ2-1,CASSYQREGYNEQFF,TGTGCCAGCAGCTACCAGCGGGAGGGCTACAATGAGCAGTTCTTC
.,TRBD2,TRBV29-1,TRBJ2-1,CSVLGGRANNEQFF,TGCAGCGTGCTTGGCGGGAGGGCCAACAATGAGCAGTTCTTC
once,.,TRBV6-1,TRBJ1-5,CASSVSASNQPQHF,TGTGCCAGCTCGGTTTCGGCCAGCAATCAGCCCCAGCATTTT
.,.,TRBV5-1,TRBJ1-1,CASSFGSGDHTEAFF,TGCGCCAGCAGCTTTGGGTCAGGGGACCACACTGAAGCTTTCTTT
.,.,TRBV3-1,TRBJ1-5,CASSQSWGDSNQPQHF,TGTGCCAGCAGCCAGTCTTGGGGGGATAGCAATCAGCCCCAGCATTTT
.,.,TRBV25-1,TRBJ2-3,CASSEWRAKDTQYF,TGTGCCAGCAGTGAATGGCGGGCGAAGGATACGCAGTATTTT
many,.,TRBV7-8,TRBJ2-3,CASRKQGRTTDTQYF,TGTGCCAGCAGGAAACAGGGGAGGACCACAGATACGCAGTATTTT
.,.,TRBV4-1,TRBJ2-2,CASSQGSLPTTYGELFF,TGCGCCAGCAGCCAAGGTTCCCTTCCAACGACTTACGGGGAGCTGTTTTTT
.,.,TRBV18,TRBJ2-2,CASSPQAGSSGELFF,TGTGCCAGCTCACCACAGGCCGGGAGTTCCGGGGAGCTGTTTTTT
few,TRBD1,TRBV6-5,TRBJ1-4,CASSYEGRGLEKLFF,TGTGCCAGCAGTTACGAAGGCAGGGGGCTTGAAAAACTGTTTTTT
.,TRBD1,TRBV28,TRBJ2-7,CASSLFGQGVSYEQYF,TGTGCCAGCAGTTTATTCGGGCAGGGGGTCTCCTACGAGCAGTACTTC
.,.,TRBV12-3/TRBV12-4,TRBJ2-7,CASSLGSWPYEQYF,TGTGCCAGCAGTTTGGGTTCGTGGCCTTACGAGCAGTACTTC